Detailed here is one TCR beta chain. Carrying UMI labels, the TRB cDNA libraries were prepared through 5' RACE. TCRdb reprocessed the 5' RACE reads and reports one entry per CDR3 protein, with no DNA. The sample includes about 50,000 distinct CDR3 sequences. These data come from a study of CXCR3-negative and CXCR3-positive naive CD8 T cells. The CDR3 spans 15 residues. The germline CDR1 and CDR2 sequences are SQVTM and ANQGSEA. The J gene is TRBJ2-1, the V gene TRBV29-1; TCRdb reports TRBD1, a call that lacks DNA to check it against. This clonotype originated in a human donor in good health. Some clones in this sample may be carry-over from other donors' samples. Sequencing input: naive CXCR3- CD8+ T cells from blood. Subset indicated: CD45RO-CCR7+CD27+CD95- naive CD8+ T cells lacking CXCR3 (TNR3-). The chain's CDR3 is CSVVLGYMTGNEQFF.